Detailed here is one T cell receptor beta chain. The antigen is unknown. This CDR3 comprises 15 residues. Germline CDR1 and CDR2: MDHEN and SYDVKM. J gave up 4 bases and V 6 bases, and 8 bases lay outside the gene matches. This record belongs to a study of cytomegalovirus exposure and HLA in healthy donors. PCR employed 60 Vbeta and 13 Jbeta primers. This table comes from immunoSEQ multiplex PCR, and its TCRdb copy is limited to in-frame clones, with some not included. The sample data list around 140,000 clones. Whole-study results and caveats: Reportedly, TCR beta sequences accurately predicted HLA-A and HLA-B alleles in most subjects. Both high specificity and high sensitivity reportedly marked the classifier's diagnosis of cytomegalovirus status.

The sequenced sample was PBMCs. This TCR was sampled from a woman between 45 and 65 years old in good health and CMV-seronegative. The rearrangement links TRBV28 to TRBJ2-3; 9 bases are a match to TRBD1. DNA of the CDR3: TGTGCCAGCAGCGCCGGGGACAGGGATGCAGATACGCAGTATTTT. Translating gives CASSAGDRDADTQYF.